This T cell receptor (beta chain) derives from a study of beta chain features in type 1 diabetes. Study-level results: Among patients, naive, central memory and Treg TCRB repertoires appeared more similar than among healthy donors. In type 1 diabetes patients, VDJ junctions had fewer insertions; deletions at these junctions were more frequent. A potential influence of HLA type upon TCRB rearrangement remained unresolved herein.

Expressed TCRB transcripts were sequenced, since all the RNA that had been isolated was reverse transcribed. This table comes from immunoSEQ multiplex PCR, and its TCRdb copy is limited to in-frame clones, with some not included. The sample consists of about 290,000 clones, about 8.5% of them appearing once. Note on this clone: Antigen specificity is unknown.

One heparinised blood draw averaging around 100 mL was given by each donor. J lost 3 bases, V lost 6 bases, and 6 bases had no gene match. In germline, CDR1 is SEHNR, CDR2 FQNEAQ (reference sequence). The CDR3 has 15 amino acids. The specimen sequenced was central memory CD4+ T cells from blood. The sequence was collected from a woman between 18 and 30 years old in good health. V is TRBV7-9 and J is TRBJ2-1; 9 bases are shared with TRBD1. The CDR3 coding sequence is TGTGCCAGCAGTTCTACAGGGGGCCACTACAATGAGCAGTTCTTC. Protein product: CASSSTGGHYNEQFF.